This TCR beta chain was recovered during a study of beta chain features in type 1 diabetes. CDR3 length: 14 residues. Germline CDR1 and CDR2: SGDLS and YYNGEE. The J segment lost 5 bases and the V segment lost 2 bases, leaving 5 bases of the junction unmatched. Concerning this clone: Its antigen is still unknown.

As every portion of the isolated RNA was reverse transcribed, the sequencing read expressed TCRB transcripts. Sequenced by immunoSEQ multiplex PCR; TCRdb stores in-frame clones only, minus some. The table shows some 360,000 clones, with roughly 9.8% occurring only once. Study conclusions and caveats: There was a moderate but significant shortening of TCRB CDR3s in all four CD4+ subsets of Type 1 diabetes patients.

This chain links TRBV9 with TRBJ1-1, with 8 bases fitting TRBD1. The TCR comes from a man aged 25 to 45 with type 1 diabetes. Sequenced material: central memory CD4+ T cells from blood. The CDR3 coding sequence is TGTGCCAGCAGCGTCCCAGGGGGCGAGACTGAAGCTTTCTTT. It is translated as CASSVPGGETEAFF.